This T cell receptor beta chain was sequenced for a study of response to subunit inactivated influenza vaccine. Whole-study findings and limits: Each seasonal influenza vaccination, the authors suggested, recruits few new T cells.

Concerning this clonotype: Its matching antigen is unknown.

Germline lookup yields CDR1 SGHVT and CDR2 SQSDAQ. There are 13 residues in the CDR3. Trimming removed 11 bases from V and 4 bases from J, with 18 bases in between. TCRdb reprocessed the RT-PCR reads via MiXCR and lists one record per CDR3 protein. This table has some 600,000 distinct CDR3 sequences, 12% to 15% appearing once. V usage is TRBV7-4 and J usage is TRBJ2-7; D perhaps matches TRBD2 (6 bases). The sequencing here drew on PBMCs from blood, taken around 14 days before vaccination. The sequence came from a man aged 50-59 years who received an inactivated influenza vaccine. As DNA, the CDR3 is TGTGCCTACCGACGGGGACTCTTATACGAGCAGTACTTC. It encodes CAYRRGLLYEQYF.